These 32 T cell receptor beta chains were all obtained from the same sample, sequenced in a study of CD8 T cells in Susac syndrome. An input of about 0.45 to 1 ug of RNA was subjected to reverse transcription using random hexamers. MiXCR was run by TCRdb on the immunoSEQ multiplex PCR reads, yielding one entry per CDR3 protein. Here the sample spans roughly 330,000 distinct CDR3 sequences, just over 90% being singletons. Sequenced input: CD4+ T cells from PBMCs. Receptors originate from a human donor with multiple sclerosis.

The chain couples TRBV7-3 to TRBJ2-5; D is ambiguous. Germline assignment: CDR1 SGHTA and CDR2 FQGTGA. Trimming removed 7 bases at V and 5 bases at J, with 11 bases between. This CDR3 region has 12 residues. CDR3 loop: CASTPLSETQYF. The DNA of the CDR3 is TGTGCCAGCACCCCCTTATCGGAGACCCAGTACTTC. The variable domain in full, with the rest retrieved from reference TRBV7-3 and TRBJ2-5, is GAGVSQTPSNKVTEKGKYVELRCDPISGHTALYWYRQSLGQGPEFLIYFQGTGAADDSGLPNDRFFAVRPEGSVSTLKIQRTERGDSAVYLCASTPLSETQYFGPGTRLLVL.

J is TRBJ1-1 and V is TRBV6-2 or TRBV6-3; D is uncertain. V was clipped by 7 bases and J by 3 bases, with 3 bases between them. Germline V gene lookup returns CDR1 MNHEY and CDR2 SVGEGT. This CDR3 has 10 residues. The CDR3 bases are TGTGCCAGCAAACACACTGAAGCTTTCTTT. Its protein product is CASKHTEAFF.

This clonotype was found once. The chain uses TRBV14 and TRBJ2-3; D unclear. CDR1 is SGHDN, CDR2 FVKESK, per germline. The CDR3 is made up of 12 amino acids. V was trimmed by 2 bases and J by 6 bases, leaving 6 bases between them. As DNA, the CDR3 is TGTGCCAGCAGCCAACTGGGGGATACGCAGTATTTT. Encoded protein: CASSQLGDTQYF.

V usage is TRBV7-8 and J usage is TRBJ2-7; D ambiguous. This CDR3 spans 12 amino acids. V lost 3 bases and J 7 bases, leaving 10 bases between the germline ends. Germline values: CDR1 SGHVS, CDR2 FQNEAQ. The DNA for the CDR3 is TGTGCCAGCAGCTTCCCAGCTAGAGAGCAGTACTTC. Protein: CASSFPAREQYF.

The chain is built from TRBV3-1 and TRBJ2-3; D uncertain. The V end lost 6 bases, the J end lost 6 bases, and 13 bases lay between the germline ends. Germline CDR1 and CDR2: LGHDT and YNNKEL (reference sequence). The CDR3 covers 13 residues. CDR3 amino acids: CASSQNIGDTQYF. CDR3 nucleotide sequence: TGTGCCAGCAGTCAAAATATTGGGGATACGCAGTATTTT.

The J gene is TRBJ2-1, the V gene TRBV23-1, with 9 positions matching TRBD2. TRBV23-1 is identified as an open reading frame with a role that is uncertain. Losses at the gene ends were 4 bases for V and 8 bases for J; bases not matched to a gene: 9. The CDR3 is 15 amino acids. CDR3: CASSLRRGGLDEQFF. In DNA, the CDR3 is TGCGCCAGCAGTCTAAGGCGGGGGGGCCTAGATGAGCAGTTCTTC.

The sample holds one count of this clonotype. The rearrangement uses TRBV7-9 and TRBJ2-5; the D is unclear. Per germline, CDR1 SEHNR and CDR2 FQNEAQ (reference sequence). V lost 5 bases to trimming and J lost 0 bases, with 13 bases between them. This CDR3 has 15 amino acids. As DNA, the CDR3 is TGTGCCAGCAGCCCCCCGCGCCGGAACCAAGAGACCCAGTACTTC. Its protein is CASSPPRRNQETQYF.

The CDR3 here is CASTPTGDGNQPQHF. The CDR3 DNA follows: TGTGCCAGCACTCCGACGGGTGACGGCAATCAGCCCCAGCATTTT. The V call is TRBV12-3 or TRBV12-4, the J call TRBJ1-5; no clear D. The length of the CDR3 is 15 residues. Trimming took 7 bases from V and 2 from J, leaving 15 bases between them.

This clonotype was seen a single time. V gene TRBV12-3 or TRBV12-4 combines with J gene TRBJ1-4; no reliable D call. The CDR3 is 14 amino acids. V was cut by 6 bases and J by 0 bases, with 8 bases left in between. The CDR3 here is CASRRASTNEKLFF. The CDR3 nucleotides read TGTGCCAGCAGAAGAGCTTCAACTAATGAAAAACTGTTTTTT.

V is TRBV30 and J is TRBJ1-1; TRBD1 might be the D (6 bases). Germline V gene lookup returns CDR1 GTSNPN and CDR2 SVGIG (reference sequence). V shed 1 base and J shed 5 bases, with 11 bases lying between them. The CDR3 spans 13 residues. The DNA of the CDR3 is TGTGCCTGGAGTGGGAGGGGGGGGACTGAAGCTTTCTTT. This gives the protein CAWSGRGGTEAFF.

This chain uses TRBV20-1 with TRBJ2-4; the D gene is possibly TRBD1 (5 bases). V dropped 5 bases and J dropped 0 bases, with 11 bases sitting between them. In germline, CDR1 is DFQATT, CDR2 SNEGSKA (reference sequence). CDR3 length equals 14 residues. The CDR3 DNA follows: TGCAGTGCTCGGCAGGGAATAGCCAAAAACATTCAGTACTTC. It is translated as CSARQGIAKNIQYF.

The V and J genes are TRBV5-1 and TRBJ1-6; 9 positions agree with TRBD1. From germline, CDR1 is SGHRS and CDR2 YFSETQ. This CDR3 contains 12 residues. The V gene end was trimmed by 4 bases and the J gene end by 14 bases; junction bases not matched to a gene: 4. As DNA, the CDR3 is TGCGCCAGCAGCCGGGACAGGGAAGCCCTCCACTTT. Its translation: CASSRDREALHF.

The chain has TRBV5-1 and TRBJ2-1, with D maybe TRBD1 (6 bases). From germline, CDR1 is SGHRS and CDR2 YFSETQ. The CDR3 has 14 residues. Trimming removed 4 bases from V and 4 bases from J, with 12 bases in between. CDR3 protein: CASSRMTGYNEQFF. The CDR3 nucleotides read TGCGCCAGCAGCCGCATGACAGGATACAATGAGCAGTTCTTC.

The chain couples TRBV20-1 to TRBJ2-3; D ambiguous. Germline loops: CDR1 DFQATT, CDR2 SNEGSKA (reference sequence). V was pared by 4 bases and J by 2 bases, with 13 bases between. The CDR3 runs to 14 residues. The CDR3 reads CSATLQINTDTQYF. The CDR3 DNA reads as TGCAGTGCTACCCTCCAAATAAACACAGATACGCAGTATTTT.

The V gene is TRBV20-1, the J gene TRBJ1-4; D is uncertain. Trimming removed 6 bases at V and 7 bases at J, with 12 bases between. The CDR3 runs to 12 residues. The germline V gene has CDR1 DFQATT and CDR2 SNEGSKA (reference sequence). For the CDR3, the DNA is TGCAGTGCCCCGGTAGAAAGTGAAAAACTGTTTTTT. Translated, it gives CSAPVESEKLFF.

The V gene is TRBV6-2 or TRBV6-3, the J gene TRBJ2-2, with 7 bases lining up with TRBD2. The CDR3 contains 16 residues. V trimming: 3 bases; J trimming: 3 bases; junction bases outside the gene matches: 7. From germline, CDR1 is MNHEY and CDR2 SVGEGT. The CDR3 DNA reads TGTGCCAGCAGTTATCTCGGACTAGACTACACCGGGGAGCTGTTTTTT. Translation: CASSYLGLDYTGELFF.

The chain carries TRBV12-3 or TRBV12-4 and TRBJ1-2; perhaps TRBD1 as D (6 bases). CDR3 size: 15 residues. V was shortened by 6 bases and J by 6 bases, with 20 bases between the two germline ends. Here the CDR3 DNA reads TGTGCCAGCAGCACCCAAGGGGGAAGAGTGAATGGCTACACCTTC. Amino acids: CASSTQGGRVNGYTF.

The chain is built from TRBV19 and TRBJ1-5; D may be TRBD1 (5 bases). Trimming took off 0 bases at V and 3 bases at J, with 9 bases between the two ends. The CDR3 runs 15 residues. The germline CDR1 and CDR2 sequences are LNHDA and SQIVND (reference sequence). This CDR3 reads CASSIEGPFNQPQHF. Here the CDR3 DNA reads TGTGCCAGTAGTATAGAGGGGCCTTTCAATCAGCCCCAGCATTTT.

The chain links TRBV20-1 to TRBJ2-5, with 7 positions matching TRBD2. This CDR3 has 18 residues. CDR1 DFQATT and CDR2 SNEGSKA come from the germline V gene (reference sequence). The V and J ends lost 2 bases and 5 bases, in that order; junction bases with no gene match: 20. Written as DNA, the CDR3 is TGCAGTGCTAGACCCCAGTGGGCTATCGGACTAGTTCATGAGACCCAGTACTTC. It specifies CSARPQWAIGLVHETQYF.

The CDR3 reads CASSTPGQADLSGNTIYF. The DNA for the CDR3 is TGTGCCAGCAGCACTCCGGGACAGGCGGACCTCTCTGGAAACACCATATATTTT. J is TRBJ1-3 and V is TRBV6-2 or TRBV6-3; the match to TRBD1 covers 8 bases. Germline V lookup: CDR1 MNHEY, CDR2 SVGEGT. The CDR3 runs 18 residues. V shed 6 bases and J 0 bases; nucleotides not matched to a gene: 13.

This chain uses TRBV20-1 with TRBJ1-4, with D possibly TRBD1 on 5 matching bases. V was pared by 3 bases and J by 11 bases, with 10 bases between. The CDR3 covers 11 residues. Germline V gene lookup returns CDR1 DFQATT and CDR2 SNEGSKA (reference sequence). The CDR3 nucleotides are TGCAGTGCTAGGGGGCCCCTCAAACTGTTTTTT. This encodes CSARGPLKLFF.

J is TRBJ2-7 and V is TRBV3-1, with 8 positions matching TRBD2. Germline assignment: CDR1 LGHDT and CDR2 YNNKEL (reference sequence). The length of the CDR3 is 16 residues. The V gene end was trimmed by 7 bases and the J gene end by 7 bases; junction bases not matched to a gene: 18. CDR3 sequence: CASTQGRQRGQEEQYF. In nucleotides, the CDR3 is TGTGCCAGCACCCAGGGCCGGCAGCGGGGGCAAGAAGAGCAGTACTTC.

CDR3 coding DNA: TGTGCAGCAATGGGCCGGGAGACCCAGTACTTC. It encodes CAAMGRETQYF. The V and J genes are TRBV6-1 and TRBJ2-5; D gene ambiguous. The germline V gene has CDR1 MNHNS and CDR2 SASEGT. The CDR3 extends over 11 amino acids.

The rearrangement links TRBV7-6 to TRBJ2-2, with D unclear. Germline V lookup: CDR1 SGHVS, CDR2 FNYEAQ. The CDR3 length is 16 residues. With 5 bases removed from V and 0 bases from J, the gap between germline ends came to 13 bases. CDR3 sequence reads: CASSPQSASNTGELFF. The CDR3 DNA is TGTGCCAGCAGCCCCCAGTCGGCTTCGAACACCGGGGAGCTGTTTTTT.

The J gene is TRBJ2-2, the V gene TRBV12-3 or TRBV12-4; D may be TRBD1 (6 bases). Trimming shortened V by 4 bases and J by 2 bases, and 11 bases separated the two germline ends. This CDR3 contains 15 residues. The CDR3 is CASSSQGFNTGELFF. The CDR3 coding sequence is TGTGCCAGCAGTTCGCAGGGGTTCAACACCGGGGAGCTGTTTTTT.

The rearrangement links TRBV20-1 to TRBJ2-3; D is ambiguous. Trimming took off 3 bases at V and 3 bases at J, with 7 bases between the two ends. The germline V gene has CDR1 DFQATT and CDR2 SNEGSKA (reference sequence). This CDR3 has 12 amino acids. CDR3 nucleotide sequence: TGCAGTGCTAGTTTGAGAACAGATACGCAGTATTTT. Translating it yields CSASLRTDTQYF.

J is TRBJ2-3 and V is TRBV2; 9 bases are a match to TRBD2. The CDR3 extends over 16 amino acids. Germline-derived CDR1 and CDR2 are SNHLY and FYNNEI. Trimming took 5 bases from V and 2 from J; bases not matched to a gene: 8. CDR3 DNA: TGTGCCAGCAGTAGTTGGACTAGCGCAATCACAGATACGCAGTATTTT. It encodes CASSSWTSAITDTQYF.

V and J are TRBV12-3 or TRBV12-4 and TRBJ2-7; 10 bases are shared with TRBD2. V lost 7 bases to trimming and J lost 6 bases; unmatched junction nucleotides: 9. The CDR3 consists of 14 residues. CDR3 loop: CASTQIAGGTEQYF. For the CDR3, the DNA is TGTGCCAGCACTCAAATAGCGGGAGGTACCGAGCAGTACTTC.

This chain links TRBV30 with TRBJ2-5; 7 nucleotides line up with TRBD2. Germline assignment: CDR1 GTSNPN and CDR2 SVGIG (reference sequence). This CDR3 is 14 amino acids long. V dropped 2 bases and J dropped 1; count of bases not matched to a gene: 4. The CDR3 nucleotides are TGTGCCTGGAGTAGGGAGGGACCCCAAGAGACCCAGTACTTC. Encoded protein: CAWSREGPQETQYF. The entire variable domain, with the rest obtained from reference TRBV30 and TRBJ2-5, is as follows: SQTIHQWPATLVQPVGSPLSLECTVEGTSNPNLYWYRQAAGRGLQLLFYSVGIGQISSEVPQNLSASRPQDRQFILSSKKLLLSDSGFYLCAWSREGPQETQYFGPGTRLLVL.

The chain uses TRBV20-1 and TRBJ2-1; TRBD2 aligns across 10 bases. This CDR3 region has 16 residues. CDR1 is DFQATT and CDR2 is SNEGSKA in the germline V gene (reference sequence). J gave up 9 bases and V 6 bases, and 17 bases lay outside the gene matches. CDR3 amino acids: CSARESSGRLFSEQFF. As DNA, the CDR3 is TGCAGTGCCCGGGAGTCTAGCGGGAGATTGTTCAGTGAGCAGTTCTTC.

This chain links TRBV6-5 with TRBJ2-5, with 10 bases aligning to TRBD2. Germline CDR1 and CDR2: MNHEY and SVGAGI. This CDR3 is 14 amino acids long. J lost 5 bases, V lost 2 bases, and 2 bases had no gene match. The CDR3 reads CASSYGGLAETQYF. The CDR3 DNA follows: TGTGCCAGCAGTTACGGGGGACTAGCGGAGACCCAGTACTTC.

This clonotype was recorded once. The rearrangement links TRBV19 to TRBJ1-1; possibly TRBD1 for D (5 bases). The CDR3 consists of 13 residues. Germline V gene lookup returns CDR1 LNHDA and CDR2 SQIVND (reference sequence). V lost 8 bases and J 2 bases, leaving 12 bases between the germline ends. This CDR3 reads CASSRGYNTEAFF. The DNA for the CDR3 is TGTGCCAGTTCTAGGGGTTATAACACTGAAGCTTTCTTT.